Listed here are 23 T cell receptor beta chains from one sample, sequenced in a study of blood T cell repertoires in COVID-19. Libraries were prepared by immunoSEQ multiplex PCR; TCRdb keeps only in-frame clonotypes and omits some of them. The sample consists of over 300,000 clones, about 89% of them appearing once. What was sequenced was peripheral blood. The receptors were sampled from a young man who had recovered from COVID-19.

V usage is TRBV13 and J usage is TRBJ2-3, with 10 nucleotides matching TRBD2. Trimming removed 6 bases from V and 4 bases from J; junction bases left unmatched: 10. This CDR3 has 16 residues. Looked up from germline, CDR1 is PRHDT and CDR2 is FYEKMQ (reference sequence). The CDR3 DNA sequence: TGTGCCAGCAGTCCAGCGGGAGGGATGGGAGCAGATACGCAGTATTTT. Its translation is CASSPAGGMGADTQYF.

The V gene is TRBV2, the J gene TRBJ1-1, with 8 bases identical to TRBD1. Germline trimming cut 5 bases from V and 0 bases from J; bases unmatched to any gene: 14. The CDR3 is made up of 18 amino acids. Per germline, CDR1 SNHLY and CDR2 FYNNEI. The CDR3 here is CASSSSRTGPNMNTEAFF. The CDR3 nucleotides read TGTGCCAGCAGTAGCTCCCGGACAGGGCCTAACATGAACACTGAAGCTTTCTTT.

V usage is TRBV5-4 and J usage is TRBJ2-5; maybe TRBD2 (5 bases). Germline loops: CDR1 SGHNT, CDR2 YYREEE (reference sequence). V lost 3 bases to trimming and J lost 5 bases, with 14 bases between them. The CDR3 contains 14 residues. The CDR3 loop reads CASSSVLRGETQYF. The CDR3 DNA sequence: TGTGCCAGCAGCTCAGTACTGCGAGGGGAGACCCAGTACTTC.

The chain employs TRBV7-2 and TRBJ2-4; 9 bases fit TRBD1. This CDR3 spans 15 amino acids. V shed 1 base, J shed 8 bases, and the junction held 6 bases outside the gene matches. Germline V gene sequence: CDR1 SGHTA, CDR2 FQGNSA. The CDR3 nucleotides read TGTGCCAGCAGCTTAGATCAGGGACAGGGTTACATTCAGTACTTC. As protein: CASSLDQGQGYIQYF.

V is TRBV11-2 and J is TRBJ2-2; TRBD2 might be the D (6 bases). V was cut by 6 bases and J by 7 bases, with 18 bases left in between. The CDR3 covers 15 residues. CDR1 SGHAT and CDR2 FQNNGV come from the germline V gene. Written as DNA, the CDR3 is TGTGCCAGCAGGAGCCCTCGGGAAGCGGGCGGGGAGCTGTTTTTT. Protein product: CASRSPREAGGELFF. The full variable domain, completed using reference TRBV11-2 and TRBJ2-2, is EAGVAQSPRYKIIEKRQSVAFWCNPISGHATLYWYQQILGQGPKLLIQFQNNGVVDDSQLPKDRFSAERLKGVDSTLKIQPAKLEDSAVYLCASRSPREAGGELFFGEGSRLTVL.

V and J are TRBV11-3 and TRBJ2-6, with D possibly matching TRBD2 (7 bases). Germline V CDR1 and CDR2: SGHNT, YENEEA. The CDR3 is 17 amino acids. Trimming stripped 5 bases from V and 0 bases from J, with 14 bases between. CDR3 protein: CASSGGGQSSGANVLTF. DNA for the CDR3: TGTGCCAGCAGCGGGGGGGGCCAAAGCTCTGGGGCCAACGTCCTGACTTTC.

The chain recombines TRBV7-9 with TRBJ2-3, with 12 bases fitting TRBD1. Trimming at V came to 5 bases and at J to 6 bases, leaving 12 bases not matched to a gene. There are 17 residues in the CDR3. Germline CDR1 is SEHNR and CDR2 is FQNEAQ (reference sequence). This CDR3 reads CASSPPPGQGASDTQYF. CDR3 nucleotide sequence: TGTGCCAGCAGCCCGCCCCCGGGACAGGGGGCAAGTGATACGCAGTATTTT. Filled out from reference TRBV7-9 and TRBJ2-3, the complete variable domain reads DTGVSQNPRHKITKRGQNVTFRCDPISEHNRLYWYRQTLGQGPEFLTYFQNEAQLEKSRLLSDRFSAERPKGSFSTLEIQRTEQGDSAMYLCASSPPPGQGASDTQYFGPGTRLTVL.

The V and J genes are TRBV27 and TRBJ2-5; 7 nucleotides agree with TRBD2. The CDR3 is 13 amino acids. In germline, CDR1 is MNHEY, CDR2 SMNVEV (reference sequence). Trimming at V came to 6 bases and at J to 5 bases, leaving 6 bases not matched to a gene. CDR3 DNA sequence: TGTGCCAGCAGGCAGACAGCGGGGGAGACCCAGTACTTC. Protein sequence: CASRQTAGETQYF.

V usage is TRBV27 and J usage is TRBJ1-3; perhaps TRBD1 as D (5 bases). The germline V and J ends were trimmed by 2 bases and 2 bases, with 10 bases remaining between them. From germline, CDR1 is MNHEY and CDR2 SMNVEV (reference sequence). The CDR3 has 15 amino acids. The CDR3 coding sequence is TGTGCCAGCAGTTTAACCCAGGGAACTGGAAACACCATATATTTT. Protein product: CASSLTQGTGNTIYF.

V usage is TRBV28 and J usage is TRBJ1-2; 9 bases map to TRBD1. This CDR3 has 15 residues. Germline lookup yields CDR1 MDHEN and CDR2 SYDVKM. The ends lost 2 bases at V and 4 bases at J; junction bases unmatched: 5. CDR3 bases: TGTGCCAGCAGTTTAACCTCGACAGGGGGCTATGGCTACACCTTC. It encodes CASSLTSTGGYGYTF.

This CDR3 is CASSPDRGVDQPQHF. CDR3 bases: TGTGCCAGCAGCCCCGACAGGGGCGTAGATCAGCCCCAGCATTTT. The chain is built from TRBV27 and TRBJ1-5, with TRBD1 identical over 8 bases. With V trimmed by 6 bases and J by 5 bases, 9 bases remained unmatched. Germline V gene lookup returns CDR1 MNHEY and CDR2 SMNVEV (reference sequence). This CDR3 is 15 amino acids long.

The J gene is TRBJ1-2, the V gene TRBV23-1; TRBD1 aligns across 8 bases. TRBV23-1 is treated as an ORF (open reading frame) with a function not yet certain. The CDR3 extends over 14 amino acids. Trimming took 8 bases from V and 3 from J; bases not matched to a gene: 8. The CDR3 spells CASRTGFEDYGYTF. Here the CDR3 DNA reads TGCGCCAGCCGGACAGGGTTTGAGGACTATGGCTACACCTTC.

This chain links TRBV5-1 with TRBJ1-1; the D gene is possibly TRBD1 (6 bases). Germline lookup yields CDR1 SGHRS and CDR2 YFSETQ. This CDR3 spans 15 amino acids. V shed 3 bases and J shed 2 bases, with 14 bases lying between them. CDR3 protein: CASSWDGTPNTEAFF. The CDR3 DNA follows: TGCGCCAGCAGCTGGGACGGGACACCCAACACTGAAGCTTTCTTT.

The count of this clone is one. This sample includes further DNA sequences coding for the same CDR3. The gene calls are TRBV5-1 and TRBJ1-1, with D possibly matching TRBD1 (6 bases). Germline V gives CDR1 SGHRS, CDR2 YFSETQ. Trimming stripped 1 base from V and 1 base from J, with 8 bases between. The CDR3 contains 14 residues. This CDR3 reads CASSLSGANTEAFF. The CDR3 DNA reads TGCGCCAGCAGCTTGTCAGGGGCGAACACTGAAGCTTTCTTT.

The chain employs TRBV19 and TRBJ2-1, with 16 bases identical to TRBD2. CDR1 is LNHDA and CDR2 is SQIVND in the germline V gene (reference sequence). The V and J ends lost 7 bases and 8 bases, in that order; junction bases with no gene match: 8. The CDR3 has 16 amino acids. This CDR3 reads CASTRGTSGRDYEQFF. In DNA, the CDR3 is TGTGCCAGTACCCGGGGGACTAGCGGGAGGGACTATGAGCAGTTCTTC.

This clone came up once. CDR3 protein: CASRGDRAYEQYF. The CDR3 coding sequence is TGTGCCAGCAGGGGGGACAGGGCCTACGAGCAGTACTTC. V and J are TRBV14 and TRBJ2-7; 9 bases map to TRBD1. There are 13 residues in the CDR3. The germline V gene has CDR1 SGHDN and CDR2 FVKESK. V trimming: 6 bases; J trimming: 2 bases; junction bases outside the gene matches: 2.

This chain joins TRBV19 and TRBJ1-2; TRBD1 agrees at 7 bases. The CDR3 consists of 16 residues. Trimming at V came to 8 bases and at J to 4 bases, leaving 16 bases not matched to a gene. Per the germline V gene, CDR1 is LNHDA and CDR2 is SQIVND (reference sequence). The CDR3 DNA follows: TGTGCCAGTCTCCCCTTTACAGGGGCCGACGGCTATGGCTACACCTTC. Its translation is CASLPFTGADGYGYTF. Using reference TRBV19 and TRBJ1-2 for the parts outside the CDR3, the full variable domain is DGGITQSPKYLFRKEGQNVTLSCEQNLNHDAMYWYRQDPGQGLRLIYYSQIVNDFQKGDIAEGYSVSREKKESFPLTVTSAQKNPTAFYLCASLPFTGADGYGYTFGSGTRLTVV.

The V gene is TRBV7-6, the J gene TRBJ1-2; D gene uncertain. The CDR3 has 11 amino acids. V was cut by 4 bases and J by 4 bases, with 4 bases left in between. CDR1 is SGHVS, CDR2 FNYEAQ, per germline. CDR3 sequence: CASSYTYGYTF. The CDR3 bases are TGTGCCAGCAGCTACACCTATGGCTACACCTTC.

This chain connects TRBV25-1 to TRBJ2-2, with a weak D call TRBD2 (5 bases). The germline CDR1 and CDR2 sequences are MGHDK and SYGVNS. The CDR3 contains 13 residues. The V end lost 7 bases, the J end lost 3 bases, and 9 bases lay between the germline ends. CDR3 loop: CASNRGYTGELFF. In DNA, the CDR3 is TGTGCCAGCAATCGCGGGTACACCGGGGAGCTGTTTTTT.

This chain connects TRBV18 to TRBJ2-3; 7 nucleotides agree with TRBD1. CDR3 length: 16 residues. Trimming removed 5 bases from V and 0 bases from J; junction bases left unmatched: 8. Germline CDR1 is KGHSH and CDR2 is LQKENI. The CDR3 DNA reads TGTGCCAGCTCAGCGATCCGGGACAGTAGCACAGATACGCAGTATTTT. The encoded protein is CASSAIRDSSTDTQYF. The variable domain in full, completed from reference TRBV18 and TRBJ2-3, reads NAGVMQNPRHLVRRRGQEARLRCSPMKGHSHVYWYRQLPEEGLKFMVYLQKENIIDESGMPKERFSAEFPKEGPSILRIQQVVRGDSAAYFCASSAIRDSSTDTQYFGPGTRLTVL.

J is TRBJ2-7 and V is TRBV4-3; D may be TRBD1 (5 bases). The ends were cut back, 0 bases at V and 4 bases at J, with 13 bases in the middle. There are 15 residues in the CDR3. The germline V gene encodes CDR1 LGHNA and CDR2 YSLEER. The CDR3 spells CASSQDRTPLYEQYF. In DNA form, the CDR3 reads TGCGCCAGCAGCCAAGATAGGACACCCCTTTACGAGCAGTACTTC.

The chain has TRBV9 and TRBJ2-1; 12 nucleotides line up with TRBD2. Germline values: CDR1 SGDLS, CDR2 YYNGEE. This CDR3 comprises 22 residues. The junction had 20 bases not matched to a gene; V was cut back by 4 bases and J by 0 bases. CDR3 nucleotides: TGTGCCAGCAGCTCCCCTAGCGGGAGGGCCCCTCCACACTACAACTCCTACAATGAGCAGTTCTTC. Its protein is CASSSPSGRAPPHYNSYNEQFF.

The genes are TRBV14 and TRBJ2-7; D is possibly TRBD2 (5 bases). This CDR3 has 15 residues. Germline V CDR1 and CDR2: SGHDN, FVKESK. The ends were cut back, 2 bases at V and 2 bases at J, with 13 bases in the middle. In nucleotides, the CDR3 is TGTGCCAGCAGCCAATTCTTAGGGAGCCCCTACGAGCAGTACTTC. It translates to CASSQFLGSPYEQYF. Complete variable domain (other parts from reference TRBV14 and TRBJ2-7): EAGVTQFPSHSVIEKGQTVTLRCDPISGHDNLYWYRRVMGKEIKFLLHFVKESKQDESGMPNNRFLAERTGGTYSTLKVQPAELEDSGVYFCASSQFLGSPYEQYFGPGTRLTVT.